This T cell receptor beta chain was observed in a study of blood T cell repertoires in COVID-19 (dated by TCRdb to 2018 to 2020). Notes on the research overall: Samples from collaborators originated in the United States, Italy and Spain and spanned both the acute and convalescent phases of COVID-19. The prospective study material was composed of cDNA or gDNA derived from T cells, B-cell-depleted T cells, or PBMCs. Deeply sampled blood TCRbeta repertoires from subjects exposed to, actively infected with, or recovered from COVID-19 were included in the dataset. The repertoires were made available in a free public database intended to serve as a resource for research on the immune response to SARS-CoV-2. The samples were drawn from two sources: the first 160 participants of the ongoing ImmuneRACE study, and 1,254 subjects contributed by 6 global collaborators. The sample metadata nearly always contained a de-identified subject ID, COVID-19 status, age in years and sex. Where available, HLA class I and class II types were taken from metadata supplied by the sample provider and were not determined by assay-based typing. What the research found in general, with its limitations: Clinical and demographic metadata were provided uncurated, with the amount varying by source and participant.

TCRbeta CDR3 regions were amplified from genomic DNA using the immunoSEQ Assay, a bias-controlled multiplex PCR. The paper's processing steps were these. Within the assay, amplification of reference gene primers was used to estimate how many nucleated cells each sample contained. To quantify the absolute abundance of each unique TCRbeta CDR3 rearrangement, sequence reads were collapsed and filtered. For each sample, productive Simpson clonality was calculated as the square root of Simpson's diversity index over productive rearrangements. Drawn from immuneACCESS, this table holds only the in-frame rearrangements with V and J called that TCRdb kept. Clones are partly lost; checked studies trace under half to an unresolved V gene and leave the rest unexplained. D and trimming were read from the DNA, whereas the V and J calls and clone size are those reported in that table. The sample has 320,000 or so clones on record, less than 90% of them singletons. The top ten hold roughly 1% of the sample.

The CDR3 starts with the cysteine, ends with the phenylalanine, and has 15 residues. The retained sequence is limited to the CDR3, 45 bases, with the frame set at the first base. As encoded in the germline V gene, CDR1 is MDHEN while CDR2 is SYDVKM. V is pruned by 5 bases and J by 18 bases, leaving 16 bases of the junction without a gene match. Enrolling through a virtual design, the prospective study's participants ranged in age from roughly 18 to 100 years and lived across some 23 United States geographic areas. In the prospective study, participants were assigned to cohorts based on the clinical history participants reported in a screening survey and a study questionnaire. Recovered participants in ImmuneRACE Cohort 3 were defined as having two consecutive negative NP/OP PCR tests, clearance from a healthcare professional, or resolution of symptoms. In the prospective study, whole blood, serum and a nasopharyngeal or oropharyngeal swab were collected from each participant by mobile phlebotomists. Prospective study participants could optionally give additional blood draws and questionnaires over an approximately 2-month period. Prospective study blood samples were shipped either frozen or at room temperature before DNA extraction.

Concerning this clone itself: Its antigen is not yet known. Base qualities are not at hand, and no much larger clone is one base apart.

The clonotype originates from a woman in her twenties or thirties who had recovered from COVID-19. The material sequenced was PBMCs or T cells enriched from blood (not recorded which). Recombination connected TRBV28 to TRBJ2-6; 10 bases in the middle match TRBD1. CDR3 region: CASSPPGQGPQVWTF. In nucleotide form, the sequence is TGTGCCAGCAGTCCTCCGGGACAGGGGCCCCAAGTGTGGACTTTC.